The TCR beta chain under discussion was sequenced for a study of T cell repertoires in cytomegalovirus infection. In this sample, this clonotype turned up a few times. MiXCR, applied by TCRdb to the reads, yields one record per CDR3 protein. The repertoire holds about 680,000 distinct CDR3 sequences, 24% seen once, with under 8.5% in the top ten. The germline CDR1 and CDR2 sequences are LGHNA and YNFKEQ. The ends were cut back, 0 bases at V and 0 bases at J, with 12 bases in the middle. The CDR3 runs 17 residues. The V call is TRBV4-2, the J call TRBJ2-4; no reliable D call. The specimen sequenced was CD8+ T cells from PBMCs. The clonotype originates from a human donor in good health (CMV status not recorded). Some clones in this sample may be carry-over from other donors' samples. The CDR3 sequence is CASSQDASSLAKNIQYF. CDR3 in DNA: TGTGCCAGCAGCCAAGATGCGAGCAGTCTAGCCAAAAACATTCAGTACTTC.